The sequence of this T cell receptor (beta chain) was determined in a study of shared clonotypes between healthy human individuals. The germline V gene encodes CDR1 SGHTA and CDR2 FQGNSA. The V gene lost 1 base and the J gene lost 7 bases, with 17 bases spanning the gap. The CDR3 has 16 residues. Produced via immunoSEQ multiplex PCR; TCRdb's table is partial and in-frame only. The data show fewer than 650,000 clones, 76% seen once. Donors included only healthy HIV-negative adults lacking recent acute infections or vaccinations. The sequencing sample was made of PBMCs. The TCR originated in a middle-aged woman in good health. Some clones in this sample may be carry-over from other donors' samples. V gene TRBV7-2 combines with J gene TRBJ1-5; D ambiguous. DNA for the CDR3: TGTGCCAGCAGCTTAGGTGGTCGCCCGGGCTACCAGCCCCAGCATTTT. Translated: CASSLGGRPGYQPQHF.